The T cell receptor beta chain under discussion was sequenced for a study of cytomegalovirus exposure and HLA in healthy donors. The overall study: Membership in the Caucasian-associated ancestry cluster was found for 75% to 85% of 350 to 450 genotyped donors. General study points: Sequencing depth across donors, presence/absence analyses assumed, was roughly uniform. A later analysis appeared to link common viral pathogens to several of the most significant clusters. Indistinguishable V segments such as TRBV6-2 and TRBV6-3 were excluded.

This clone appeared a single time. The antigen is undetermined. In the PCR, 60 Vbeta and 13 Jbeta primers were used. The assay was immunoSEQ multiplex PCR, and TCRdb's table has in-frame clones only and misses some. The sample has some 120,000 clones, over 70% seen once. V shed 0 bases, J shed 8 bases, and the junction held 3 bases outside the gene matches. The CDR3 is made up of 16 amino acids. The germline gives CDR1 WNHNN, CDR2 SYGVQD (reference sequence). The receptor was isolated from a woman between 18 and 29 years old in good health and CMV-seronegative. V is TRBV10-1 and J is TRBJ2-1; TRBD2 aligns across 14 bases. Specimen: PBMCs. The CDR3 DNA sequence: TGCGCCAGCAGTGAGTCGGGGACTAGCGGGGGCTATGAGCAGTTCTTC. It codes for CASSESGTSGGYEQFF.